This TCR beta chain came from a study of Ad26.COV2.S vaccination and SARS-CoV-2 variants. Treatment here: some 19 received Ad26.COV2.S at low or high dose, single or two shots; several received placebo; per-sample allocation not given. Vaccine and placebo recipients were sampled on day 63 after the first injection. Points from the study as a whole: Responses of spike-specific T cells (both CD8+ and CD4+) reportedly showed substantial breadth after vaccination.

The CDR3 has 13 residues. CDR1 and CDR2 (germline): SGHAT, FQDESV (reference sequence). V was pared by 1 base and J by 6 bases, with 10 bases between. TCRdb's copy holds only in-frame clones and misses some; the assay was immunoSEQ multiplex PCR. Of a few hundred thousand clones listed, approximately 87% were seen once; the top ten hold 3.6%. As to this clone: Antigen unknown.

This rearrangement joins TRBV11-1 to TRBJ2-7, with D perhaps TRBD1 (5 bases). Sequenced here: peripheral blood, sampled in a trial of Ad26.COV2.S vaccine versus placebo. The TCR comes from a person aged 18-60 years who received the Ad26.COV2.S COVID-19 vaccine or a placebo. The CDR3 sequence is CASSLDPQGEQYF. Written as DNA, the CDR3 is TGTGCCAGCAGCTTAGACCCCCAGGGCGAGCAGTACTTC.